What follows describes a single T cell receptor (beta chain). The method was immunoSEQ multiplex PCR; TCRdb's version includes in-frame clones alone and lacks a portion of them. The data hold around 80,000 clones, with 91% observed a single time. The data belong to a study of PD-L1 blockade in urothelial cancer. Study context: Chemotherapy regimens numbering 0 to 3 had been given to patients.

Time point in this sample: peripheral blood 6 weeks after treatment start. Each individual provided 1 to 8 samples (taken pretreatment and on-treatment). Germline CDR1 and CDR2: SGDLS and YYNGEE. The CDR3 loop spans 13 amino acids. Trimming stripped 0 bases from V and 9 bases from J, with 9 bases between. The starting material was PBMCs, obtained around atezolizumab (anti-PD-L1) treatment. The TCR originated in a woman of 80 years or more with urothelial cancer. The chain has TRBV9 and TRBJ2-2; D unclear. CDR3 bases: TGTGCCAGCAGCGTAGACGAGTTCAGGGAGCTGTTTTTT. This gives the protein CASSVDEFRELFF.